This T cell receptor beta chain emerged from a study of blood T cell repertoires in COVID-19. Overall study: Spain, Italy and the United States supplied samples that represented acute and convalescent COVID-19. The cDNA or gDNA used as material had been derived from T cells, B-cell-depleted T cells, or PBMCs.

Data came from immunoSEQ multiplex PCR; TCRdb stores just in-frame clones and leaves some out. In the table there are approximately 65,000 clones, around 85% of which are singletons. CDR1 LNHDA and CDR2 SQIVND come from the germline V gene (reference sequence). This CDR3 is 12 amino acids long. The V gene lost 4 bases and the J gene lost 3 bases, with 7 bases spanning the gap. The TCR comes from a man aged 60-69 years with acute or convalescent COVID-19. Sequenced: peripheral blood. This chain links TRBV19 with TRBJ2-7; D gene uncertain. The CDR3 protein is CASSTSYYEQYF. The CDR3 bases are TGTGCCAGTAGTACTTCCTACTACGAGCAGTACTTC.